Each of the 24 T cell receptor beta chains below was sequenced from the same sample in a study of T-cell memory formation after mild COVID-19. Each CDR3 protein gets one entry after TCRdb re-called the 5' RACE reads with MiXCR. Here the sample spans 430,000 or so distinct CDR3 sequences, around a quarter being singletons. Sequenced input: PBMCs or a T cell subset sorted from them (not recorded which). The source is an adult woman who had mild COVID-19 (a few samples of this study predate the infection). Cell type and time point are not known.

V usage is TRBV7-2 and J usage is TRBJ2-3; D not certain. Germline V lookup: CDR1 SGHTA, CDR2 FQGNSA. V lost 3 bases and J lost 0, with 10 bases in between. The CDR3 covers 15 residues. Here the CDR3 DNA reads TGTGCCAGCAGCTTTTTCTTTACTAGCACAGATACGCAGTATTTT. The encoded protein is CASSFFFTSTDTQYF.

On this clonotype: Sequence at one end of the junction differs from germline and may be a read error. This CDR3 reads CASSLYLSLLHF. The CDR3 nucleotides read TGTGCCAGCAGTTTATATCTTTCACTCCTCCACTTT. The V call is TRBV28, the J call TRBJ1-6; D is unresolved. CDR3 length equals 12 residues. Germline lookup yields CDR1 MDHEN and CDR2 SYDVKM.

This clonotype has just a few counts. The chain uses TRBV7-8 and TRBJ1-5; D not certain. Per the germline V gene, CDR1 is SGHVS and CDR2 is FQNEAQ. The V and J ends lost 3 bases and 4 bases respectively, with 10 bases between them. The CDR3 has 14 residues. The CDR3 DNA reads TGTGCCAGCAGCTTCGACACGGGGAATCAGCCCCAGCATTTT. It codes for CASSFDTGNQPQHF.

The J gene is TRBJ1-2, the V gene TRBV24-1; the D gene is possibly TRBD1 (5 bases). This CDR3 region has 16 residues. CDR1 and CDR2 from the germline V gene are KGHDR and SFDVKD. V lost 4 bases to trimming and J lost 8 bases, with 22 bases between them. The CDR3 DNA follows: TGTGCCACCAGTGACTCGAGTTTAGGGGAGAGACGGGGCTACACCTTC. As protein: CATSDSSLGERRGYTF.

In its sample, this clonotype was seen a few times. The chain combines TRBV24-1 with TRBJ2-2, with 7 nucleotides matching TRBD1. The CDR3 sequence is 16 residues long. Germline V CDR1 and CDR2: KGHDR, SFDVKD. V gave up 5 bases and J gave up 3 bases; unmatched junction bases: 8. CDR3 in amino acids: CATSGAGTEYTGELFF. The CDR3 region has the DNA TGTGCCACCAGTGGCGCCGGGACAGAATACACCGGGGAGCTGTTTTTT.

The chain uses TRBV6-5 and TRBJ2-7; D may be TRBD2 (5 bases). V lost 8 bases and J 3 bases, leaving 14 bases between the germline ends. Germline V gives CDR1 MNHEY, CDR2 SVGAGI. The CDR3 is 13 amino acids. This CDR3 is CASGPDGIYEQYF. As DNA, the CDR3 is TGTGCCAGCGGCCCTGACGGGATCTACGAGCAGTACTTC.

The chain carries TRBV18 and TRBJ1-2, with D uncertain. The V and J ends lost 3 bases and 0 bases respectively, with 11 bases between them. The CDR3 has 15 amino acids. CDR1 and CDR2 (germline): KGHSH, LQKENI. Here the CDR3 reads CASSPGAETNYGYTF. In DNA form, the CDR3 reads TGTGCCAGCTCACCCGGCGCTGAAACTAACTATGGCTACACCTTC.

This clonotype was observed a handful of times. This rearrangement joins TRBV7-8 to TRBJ2-5; D may be TRBD1 (6 bases). V was trimmed by 2 bases and J by 5 bases, leaving 24 bases between them. Germline CDR1 and CDR2: SGHVS and FQNEAQ. This CDR3 is 18 amino acids long. The CDR3 nucleotides read TGTGCCAGCAGCTTATGGTTTCGGGACGGGACAAAGGGGGAGACCCAGTACTTC. This codes for CASSLWFRDGTKGETQYF.

The V call is TRBV12-3 or TRBV12-4, the J call TRBJ2-1, with 14 bases identical to TRBD2. There are 19 residues in the CDR3. The junction had 10 bases not matched to a gene; V was cut back by 6 bases and J by 0 bases. The CDR3 loop is CASSPPGLAGANSYNEQFF. The CDR3 nucleotides read TGTGCCAGCAGCCCTCCGGGACTAGCGGGAGCTAACTCCTACAATGAGCAGTTCTTC.

There are a few counts of this clonotype. The J gene is TRBJ2-5, the V gene TRBV5-5; D may match TRBD1 or TRBD2 (5 bases each). CDR3 length: 16 amino acids. V was clipped by 3 bases and J by 5 bases, with 20 bases between them. CDR1 is SGHKS and CDR2 is YYEKEE in the germline V gene (reference sequence). CDR3 in amino acids: CASSSGWTERGETQYF. The CDR3, as DNA: TGTGCCAGCAGCTCGGGATGGACGGAGAGGGGTGAGACCCAGTACTTC.

This clonotype was picked up a small number of times. V gene TRBV20-1 combines with J gene TRBJ2-1, with 9 positions matching TRBD1. The ends lost 5 bases at V and 3 bases at J; junction bases unmatched: 8. The CDR3 extends over 15 amino acids. The germline V gene has CDR1 DFQATT and CDR2 SNEGSKA (reference sequence). CDR3 sequence: CSASGTGSLYNEQFF. In DNA, the CDR3 is TGCAGTGCTTCCGGGACAGGGTCTCTCTACAATGAGCAGTTCTTC.

V and J are TRBV6-6 and TRBJ2-7, with TRBD2 matching 7 bases. This CDR3 region has 14 residues. Germline values: CDR1 MNHNY, CDR2 SVGAGI (reference sequence). After removal of 6 bases from V and 7 bases from J, the junction contained 12 bases not matched to a gene. In DNA form, the CDR3 reads TGTGCCAGCAGCTGGGGGGGGTCGGCAAAAGAGCAGTACTTC. Protein sequence: CASSWGGSAKEQYF.

The V and J genes are TRBV2 and TRBJ2-6, with D maybe TRBD1 (6 bases). The CDR3 length is 15 residues. V was trimmed by 6 bases and J by 0 bases, leaving 9 bases between them. The germline gives CDR1 SNHLY, CDR2 FYNNEI. CDR3 DNA sequence: TGTGCCAGCAGGCCACAGGGCTCTGGGGCCAACGTCCTGACTTTC. Amino acids: CASRPQGSGANVLTF.

This clonotype was detected a few times. The V call is TRBV12-5, the J call TRBJ2-3; no clear D gene. The CDR3 loop spans 15 amino acids. The V gene's germline CDR1 is LGHNT and CDR2 FRNRAP. The V gene lost 1 base and the J gene lost 1 base, with 9 bases spanning the gap. CDR3 DNA sequence: TGTGCTAGTGGTTTGGGCCCCACGGGCACAGATACGCAGTATTTT. It codes for CASGLGPTGTDTQYF.

This clonotype appeared a single time. The CDR3 bases are TGTGCCAGCAGCTGGATGGGACAGGGCAGCTCCTACAATGAGCAGTTCTTC. Its translation: CASSWMGQGSSYNEQFF. The rearrangement uses TRBV4-2 and TRBJ2-1; 9 positions agree with TRBD1. Germline CDR1 is LGHNA and CDR2 is YNFKEQ. V shed 5 bases, J shed 0 bases, and the junction held 8 bases outside the gene matches. This CDR3 has 17 amino acids.

V is TRBV27 and J is TRBJ2-7, with D unresolved. CDR1 is MNHEY, CDR2 SMNVEV, per germline (reference sequence). Trimming removed 3 bases from V and 0 bases from J, with 9 bases in between. The CDR3 has 14 residues. The CDR3 nucleotides are TGTGCCAGCAGTTTTAAGGCCTACTCCTACGAGCAGTACTTC. Protein product: CASSFKAYSYEQYF.

This clonotype was recorded a few times. The chain uses TRBV20-1 and TRBJ2-1, with D possibly matching TRBD2 (5 bases). The ends were cut back, 6 bases at V and 6 bases at J, with 12 bases in the middle. Germline loops: CDR1 DFQATT, CDR2 SNEGSKA (reference sequence). The CDR3 loop spans 12 amino acids. The CDR3 here is CSAHGSGNEQFF. In DNA, the CDR3 is TGCAGTGCCCATGGGAGCGGCAATGAGCAGTTCTTC.

This clonotype was seen more than once but under ten times. The gene calls are TRBV30 and TRBJ2-7; the match to TRBD1 covers 9 bases. In germline, CDR1 is GTSNPN, CDR2 SVGIG (reference sequence). Trimming cost V 5 bases and J 5 bases; bases outside gene matches: 1. This CDR3 region has 11 residues. CDR3 nucleotide sequence: TGTGCCTGGGGACAGGGGCACGAGCAGTACTTC. This encodes CAWGQGHEQYF.

This chain links TRBV6-6 with TRBJ2-3, with a possible D match to TRBD1 (6 bases). This CDR3 is built from 13 residues. CDR1 is MNHNY and CDR2 is SVGAGI in the germline V gene (reference sequence). V was cut by 6 bases and J by 6 bases, with 13 bases left in between. CDR3 in amino acids: CASRDEGVDTQYF. The CDR3 nucleotides read TGTGCCAGCAGGGACGAGGGGGTGGATACGCAGTATTTT.

V and J are TRBV6-4 and TRBJ1-5; D unclear. With 7 bases removed from V and 3 bases from J, the gap between germline ends came to 16 bases. The CDR3 is made up of 15 amino acids. Germline CDR1 MRHNA, CDR2 SNTAGT. The CDR3 reads CASIRKGRPNQPQHF. CDR3 in DNA: TGTGCCAGCATTCGGAAGGGAAGACCCAATCAGCCCCAGCATTTT.

This clonotype was observed a handful of times. V and J are TRBV6-6 and TRBJ2-3, with 9 positions matching TRBD2. J was trimmed by 6 bases and V by 4 bases; bases with no gene match: 5. From germline, CDR1 is MNHNY and CDR2 SVGAGI (reference sequence). The length of the CDR3 is 14 residues. For the CDR3, the DNA is TGTGCCAGCAGTTTTCGGACTAGCGCGGATACGCAGTATTTT. Its protein product is CASSFRTSADTQYF.

This clonotype was seen only a few times. V gene TRBV20-1 combines with J gene TRBJ2-3, with D tentatively TRBD2 (6 bases). The CDR3 extends over 13 amino acids. V lost 5 bases and J 0 bases, leaving 9 bases between the germline ends. The germline gives CDR1 DFQATT, CDR2 SNEGSKA (reference sequence). CDR3 sequence: CSAPRGSTDTQYF. CDR3 DNA sequence: TGCAGTGCTCCCCGGGGGAGCACAGATACGCAGTATTTT.

The V call is TRBV29-1, the J call TRBJ1-2; maybe TRBD1 (5 bases). The germline V and J ends were trimmed by 2 bases and 4 bases, with 8 bases remaining between them. Germline V CDR1 and CDR2: SQVTM, ANQGSEA. CDR3 length: 12 residues. The DNA for the CDR3 is TGCAGCGTTGAACACGGGGGCTATGGCTACACCTTC. Encoded protein: CSVEHGGYGYTF.

This clonotype was counted between two and nine times. The chain combines TRBV27 with TRBJ2-1, with 12 nucleotides matching TRBD2. Germline lookup yields CDR1 MNHEY and CDR2 SMNVEV (reference sequence). Trimming cost V 5 bases and J 6 bases; bases outside gene matches: 8. The CDR3 length is 16 residues. CDR3 bases: TGTGCCAGCAGTCCCCGGAGACTAGCGGGGGCCAATGAGCAGTTCTTC. As protein: CASSPRRLAGANEQFF.